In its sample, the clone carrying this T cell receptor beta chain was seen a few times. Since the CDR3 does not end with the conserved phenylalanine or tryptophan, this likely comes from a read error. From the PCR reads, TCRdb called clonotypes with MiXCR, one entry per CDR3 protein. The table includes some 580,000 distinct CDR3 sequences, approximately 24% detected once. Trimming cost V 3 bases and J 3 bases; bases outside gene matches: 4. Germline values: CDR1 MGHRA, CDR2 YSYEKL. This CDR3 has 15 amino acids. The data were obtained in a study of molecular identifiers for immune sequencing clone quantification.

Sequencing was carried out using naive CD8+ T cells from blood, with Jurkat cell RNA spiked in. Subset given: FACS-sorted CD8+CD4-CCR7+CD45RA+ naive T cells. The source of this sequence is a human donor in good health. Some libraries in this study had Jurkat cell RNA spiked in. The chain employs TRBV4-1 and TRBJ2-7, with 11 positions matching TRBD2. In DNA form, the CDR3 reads TGCGCCAGCAGCCAGATACTAGCGGGAGACTACGAGCAGTACCTC. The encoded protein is CASSQILAGDYEQYL.